The 15 T cell receptor beta chains below were found in one sample sequenced in a study of T cells in Graves' hyperthyroidism and ophthalmopathy. RNA transcripts provided the source from which TCR beta CDR3 regions were amplified. During a first-round RT-PCR of the TCR CDR3, the HTBI primer set was used. TCRdb re-called the multiplex PCR reads through MiXCR, storing one row per CDR3 protein. Among a few hundred thousand distinct CDR3 sequences, about 15% were seen once, and the ten largest hold almost 6%. Sequenced sample: blood. The receptor set was obtained from a woman aged 25 to 39 with Graves' hyperthyroidism that later progressed to Graves' ophthalmopathy.

This clonotype was counted at least ten times. The CDR3 DNA reads as TGTGCCAGCAGCCAAGGGACAGCCGGGGACACTGAAGCTTTCTTT. It codes for CASSQGTAGDTEAFF. The rearrangement uses TRBV3-1 and TRBJ1-1, with a weak D call TRBD1 (6 bases). Germline CDR1 and CDR2: LGHDT and YNNKEL (reference sequence). Trimming took off 1 base at V and 3 bases at J, with 12 bases between the two ends. This CDR3 has 15 amino acids.

At least ten counts were recorded for this clonotype. J is TRBJ2-7 and V is TRBV6-1; TRBD1 is a possible D gene (6 bases). The length of the CDR3 is 14 residues. Trimming took off 7 bases at V and 10 bases at J, with 23 bases between the two ends. The germline CDR1 and CDR2 sequences are MNHNS and SASEGT. CDR3 sequence reads: CASKGEQGLPDQYF. The DNA of the CDR3 is TGTGCCAGCAAGGGCGAACAGGGCCTGCCGGATCAGTACTTC.

This clonotype came up many times. The CDR3 spells CASNQRESSYNEQFF. CDR3 nucleotides: TGTGCCAGTAACCAGCGGGAGTCCTCCTACAATGAGCAGTTCTTC. The J gene is TRBJ2-1, the V gene TRBV19; TRBD2 agrees at 8 bases. Germline V gives CDR1 LNHDA, CDR2 SQIVND (reference sequence). With 7 bases clipped from V and 0 bases from J, the junction kept 5 bases outside the gene matches. The CDR3 spans 15 residues.

This clonotype showed up many times. V and J are TRBV27 and TRBJ2-5; D unclear. CDR3 length equals 14 residues. The ends were cut back, 2 bases at V and 1 base at J, with 8 bases in the middle. Germline V gene lookup returns CDR1 MNHEY and CDR2 SMNVEV (reference sequence). CDR3 region: CASSLTNLQETQYF. CDR3 coding DNA: TGTGCCAGCAGTTTAACTAACCTCCAAGAGACCCAGTACTTC.

This clonotype was observed at least ten times. The J gene is TRBJ2-1, the V gene TRBV6-6, with 11 bases identical to TRBD2. CDR3 length: 18 amino acids. Germline loops: CDR1 MNHNY, CDR2 SVGAGI (reference sequence). After removal of 2 bases from V and 1 base from J, the junction contained 7 bases not matched to a gene. CDR3 in amino acids: CASSYLPGLAVSYNEQFF. The CDR3 nucleotides are TGTGCCAGCAGTTACCTTCCGGGACTAGCGGTATCCTACAATGAGCAGTTCTTC.

This clonotype was observed at least ten times. The chain links TRBV12-3 or TRBV12-4 to TRBJ1-5, with D maybe TRBD1 (5 bases). The CDR3 spans 16 residues. Between the trimmed V and J ends, which lost 1 base and 0 bases, there was a span of 10 bases. The CDR3 region is CASSLGTRISNQPQHF. Here the CDR3 DNA reads TGTGCCAGCAGTTTAGGGACACGTATTAGCAATCAGCCCCAGCATTTT.

J is TRBJ2-1 and V is TRBV12-3 or TRBV12-4; D possibly uses TRBD1 or TRBD2 (6 bases each). Trimming cost V 7 bases and J 2 bases, with 18 bases left between them. The CDR3 is made up of 16 amino acids. CDR3 sequence (DNA): TGTGCCAGCACCGAGGGGGGAGGATTCACCTACAATGAGCAGTTCTTC. Translation gives CASTEGGGFTYNEQFF.

The rearrangement uses TRBV11-2 and TRBJ1-4, with a possible D match to TRBD1 (5 bases). V lost 5 bases, J lost 15 bases, and 19 bases lay in between. The CDR3 totals 13 residues. Germline-derived CDR1 and CDR2 are SGHAT and FQNNGV. The CDR3 DNA is TGTGCCAGCAGCCTCGAGGGTGGGACCAGGGTGTTTTTT. This codes for CASSLEGGTRVFF.

This clonotype was counted ten times or more. This sequence joins TRBV12-5 and TRBJ2-7; D not certain. V lost 0 bases and J 1 base, leaving 4 bases between the germline ends. CDR1 and CDR2 from the germline V gene are LGHNT and FRNRAP. The CDR3 totals 13 residues. As DNA, the CDR3 is TGTGCTAGTGGTTTGGTGTCGTCCTACGAGCAGTACTTC. This sequence encodes CASGLVSSYEQYF.

The table lists this clonotype with many counts. The V call is TRBV7-9, the J call TRBJ1-1; tentatively, D is TRBD1 (6 bases). The CDR3 is 13 amino acids. V was clipped by 8 bases and J by 1 base, with 11 bases between them. Per germline, CDR1 SEHNR and CDR2 FQNEAQ (reference sequence). The CDR3 loop is CASGQQGNTEAFF. The CDR3, as DNA: TGTGCCAGCGGCCAACAGGGGAACACTGAAGCTTTCTTT. The entire variable domain, with the rest obtained from reference TRBV7-9 and TRBJ1-1, is as follows: DTGVSQNPRHKITKRGQNVTFRCDPISEHNRLYWYRQTLGQGPEFLTYFQNEAQLEKSRLLSDRFSAERPKGSFSTLEIQRTEQGDSAMYLCASGQQGNTEAFFGQGTRLTVV.

The J gene is TRBJ2-7, the V gene TRBV20-1; 11 positions agree with TRBD2. CDR1 DFQATT and CDR2 SNEGSKA come from the germline V gene (reference sequence). The CDR3 is made up of 17 amino acids. The V and J ends lost 0 bases and 2 bases, in that order; junction bases with no gene match: 9. In nucleotides, the CDR3 is TGCAGTGCTAGAGATAGGCTAGCGGGAGGCCTGCCCTACGAGCAGTACTTC. This encodes CSARDRLAGGLPYEQYF.

This clonotype has at least ten counts. The J gene is TRBJ2-3, the V gene TRBV25-1, with D possibly being TRBD1 or TRBD2 (6 bases each). This CDR3 is 15 amino acids long. CDR1 and CDR2 (germline): MGHDK, SYGVNS. V lost 4 bases to trimming and J lost 3 bases, with 14 bases between them. CDR3 sequence (DNA): TGTGCCAGCAGTGTAATCACAGGGAGGACAGATACGCAGTATTTT. It specifies CASSVITGRTDTQYF.

This clonotype showed up just a few times. The CDR3 sequence: CASSVGEVDYGYTF. CDR3 coding DNA: TGTGCCAGCAGCGTAGGGGAAGTAGACTATGGCTACACCTTC. This chain connects TRBV9 to TRBJ1-2; D is ambiguous. Trimming took 0 bases from V and 3 from J, leaving 9 bases between them. In germline, CDR1 is SGDLS, CDR2 YYNGEE. The CDR3 consists of 14 residues. Supplemented by reference TRBV9 and TRBJ1-2, the full variable domain reads DSGVTQTPKHLITATGQRVTLRCSPRSGDLSVYWYQQSLDQGLQFLIQYYNGEERAKGNILERFSAQQFPDLHSELNLSSLELGDSALYFCASSVGEVDYGYTFGSGTRLTVV.

At least ten counts were recorded for this clonotype. The V and J genes are TRBV13 and TRBJ2-1; 9 bases fit TRBD2. The junction had 7 bases not matched to a gene; V was cut back by 3 bases and J by 7 bases. Germline V gives CDR1 PRHDT, CDR2 FYEKMQ (reference sequence). This CDR3 comprises 15 residues. The CDR3 reads CASSFLREGRNEQFF. CDR3 sequence (DNA): TGTGCCAGCAGCTTCTTGCGGGAGGGCCGAAATGAGCAGTTCTTC.

This clonotype was picked up a small number of times. The chain employs TRBV4-1 and TRBJ1-2; 8 bases are shared with TRBD1. CDR1 is MGHRA, CDR2 YSYEKL, per germline. V shed 3 bases, J shed 4 bases, and the junction held 7 bases outside the gene matches. There are 15 residues in the CDR3. CDR3 DNA: TGCGCCAGCAGCCACCACCAGGGGGCGGGCTATGGCTACACCTTC. Translated: CASSHHQGAGYGYTF.